One and the same sample provided the 10 T cell receptor beta chains below, sequenced in a study of early T cells in non-severe SARS-CoV-2 infection. MiXCR, applied by TCRdb to the 5' RACE reads, yields one record per CDR3 protein. Of around 98,000 distinct CDR3 sequences in the sample, 11% were seen once. The material sequenced was whole blood. All receptors derive from an adult who was a healthcare worker with PCR-confirmed SARS-CoV-2 infection or an uninfected control (not recorded which).

This clonotype was picked up many times. V gene TRBV28 combines with J gene TRBJ2-3, with D unclear. The CDR3 extends over 15 amino acids. Looked up from germline, CDR1 is MDHEN and CDR2 is SYDVKM. V shed 6 bases and J shed 0 bases, with 13 bases lying between them. CDR3 bases: TGTGCCAGCAGCCCCGCAACGCCTAGCACAGATACGCAGTATTTT. It codes for CASSPATPSTDTQYF.

The chain recombines TRBV28 with TRBJ1-1; unclear D gene. V lost 5 bases and J lost 0, with 16 bases in between. The germline V gene encodes CDR1 MDHEN and CDR2 SYDVKM. This CDR3 is built from 16 residues. The CDR3 DNA reads as TGTGCCAGCAGTAGGGCCGGCGTTCGAATGAACACTGAAGCTTTCTTT. It is translated as CASSRAGVRMNTEAFF.

This clonotype has at least ten counts. The rearrangement links TRBV7-8 to TRBJ2-6, with D tentatively TRBD1 (5 bases). CDR1 is SGHVS, CDR2 FQNEAQ, per germline. This CDR3 has 19 residues. The ends were cut back, 3 bases at V and 0 bases at J, with 18 bases in the middle. The CDR3 bases are TGTGCCAGCAGCTTTGATAGGGCAGGGTCATACTCTGGGGCCAACGTCCTGACTTTC. Its protein product is CASSFDRAGSYSGANVLTF.

This chain connects TRBV6-5 to TRBJ2-1; D gene unclear. The germline V gene encodes CDR1 MNHEY and CDR2 SVGAGI. The CDR3 is made up of 12 amino acids. Trimming took 6 bases from V and 10 from J, leaving 13 bases between them. Here the CDR3 DNA reads TGTGCCAGCAGCTCTAGGGCGGAGGAGCAGTTCTTC. Protein: CASSSRAEEQFF.

J is TRBJ1-2 and V is TRBV7-8; maybe TRBD1 (5 bases). The CDR3 consists of 13 residues. CDR1 and CDR2 from the germline V gene are SGHVS and FQNEAQ. Between the trimmed V and J ends, which lost 5 bases and 4 bases, there was a span of 11 bases. The CDR3 DNA reads TGTGCCAGCAGCATGGGACCGATCTATGGCTACACCTTC. Its protein product is CASSMGPIYGYTF.

This clonotype was detected ten times or more. The chain joins TRBV20-1 to TRBJ1-3; unclear D gene. CDR3 length: 13 residues. The V and J ends lost 6 bases and 2 bases respectively, with 11 bases between them. The germline CDR1 and CDR2 sequences are DFQATT and SNEGSKA (reference sequence). In DNA form, the CDR3 reads TGCAGTGCCTTTGGGAGGACTGGAAACACCATATATTTT. Residues: CSAFGRTGNTIYF.

The chain employs TRBV18 and TRBJ1-2; tentatively, D is TRBD1 (6 bases). Looked up from germline, CDR1 is KGHSH and CDR2 is LQKENI. This CDR3 region has 15 residues. V lost 0 bases to trimming and J lost 0 bases, with 8 bases between them. The DNA for the CDR3 is TGTGCCAGCTCACCACCCGGGGGCCCTAACTATGGCTACACCTTC. It yields the protein CASSPPGGPNYGYTF.

This chain joins TRBV5-1 and TRBJ2-2, with 10 bases identical to TRBD1. The CDR3 spans 18 residues. The V and J ends lost 1 base and 2 bases, in that order; junction bases with no gene match: 8. The germline V gene encodes CDR1 SGHRS and CDR2 YFSETQ. CDR3 DNA sequence: TGCGCCAGCAGCTTGACATCGGGGACAGGGGCAAACACCGGGGAGCTGTTTTTT. This sequence encodes CASSLTSGTGANTGELFF.

The table lists this clonotype with many counts. This chain uses TRBV6-6 with TRBJ1-1; 8 bases are shared with TRBD1. Germline trimming cut 4 bases from V and 3 bases from J; bases unmatched to any gene: 1. Germline values: CDR1 MNHNY, CDR2 SVGAGI (reference sequence). The CDR3 runs to 13 residues. The CDR3 nucleotides read TGTGCCAGCAGTTTACAGGGGGACACTGAAGCTTTCTTT. Translating gives CASSLQGDTEAFF.

This clonotype was counted between two and nine times. The V call is TRBV4-1, the J call TRBJ1-3; no definite D call. The V and J ends lost 11 bases and 0 bases respectively, with 17 bases between them. This CDR3 is 15 amino acids long. CDR1 and CDR2 (germline): MGHRA, YSYEKL. The DNA of the CDR3 is TGCGCCGGTACTTGGACCGCCACCTCTGGAAACACCATATATTTT. Its protein is CAGTWTATSGNTIYF.